The 7 T cell receptor beta chains below were found in one sample sequenced in a study of naive CD8 T cells in extremely preterm neonates. Assay used: immunoSEQ multiplex PCR; TCRdb lists only in-frame clones, some missing. The sample contains thousands of clones, roughly 96% of which appear only once. Extremely preterm births at about 23-27 weeks of gestation supplied the samples. Their target antigens are unknown. Findings and limits, study-wide: Relative to older groups, preterm infants had shorter, less trimmed CDR3s with fewer N additions.

The sequencing sample was made of naive CD8+ T cells from cord blood. The origin of the receptors is a boy who was born preterm.

The rearrangement uses TRBV12-5 and TRBJ2-2, with D unresolved. Between the trimmed V and J ends, which lost 2 bases and 3 bases, there was a span of 4 bases. The CDR3 runs 13 residues. Germline CDR1 and CDR2: LGHNT and FRNRAP. CDR3 DNA sequence: TGTGCTAGTGGTTTGACTTACACCGGGGAGCTGTTTTTT. Its translation is CASGLTYTGELFF. Looking up the rest from reference TRBV12-5 and TRBJ2-2 gives the full variable domain: DARVTQTPRHKVTEMGQEVTMRCQPILGHNTVFWYRQTMMQGLELLAYFRNRAPLDDSGMPKDRFSAEMPDATLATLKIQPSEPRDSAVYFCASGLTYTGELFFGEGSRLTVL.

This chain links TRBV5-8 with TRBJ1-5; 8 bases map to TRBD1. Trimming removed 0 bases from V and 6 bases from J; junction bases left unmatched: 5. Germline lookup yields CDR1 SGHTS and CDR2 YDEGEE. CDR3 length: 15 amino acids. Here the CDR3 reads CASSLGQGSAQPQHF. The CDR3, as DNA: TGTGCCAGCAGCTTGGGACAGGGGAGCGCTCAGCCCCAGCATTTT.

The V call is TRBV5-1, the J call TRBJ2-2; D might be TRBD1 or TRBD2, each matching 5 bases. V lost 7 bases and J lost 2, with 12 bases in between. The CDR3 is 14 amino acids. CDR1 SGHRS and CDR2 YFSETQ come from the germline V gene. The CDR3 DNA follows: TGCGCCAGCCAAATCGGGGCCAACACCGGGGAGCTGTTTTTT. The encoded protein is CASQIGANTGELFF.

The rearrangement uses TRBV29-1 and TRBJ1-2; a weak D match, TRBD1 (5 bases). The V gene lost 0 bases and the J gene lost 1 base, with 12 bases spanning the gap. The V gene's germline CDR1 is SQVTM and CDR2 ANQGSEA. There are 15 residues in the CDR3. The CDR3 spells CSVEDPAGNNYGYTF. In DNA form, the CDR3 reads TGCAGCGTTGAAGATCCGGCAGGGAATAACTATGGCTACACCTTC.

The V call is TRBV20-1, the J call TRBJ2-7; D uncertain. The CDR3 sequence is 10 residues long. With 5 bases removed from V and 2 bases from J, the gap between germline ends came to 4 bases. Germline V gene sequence: CDR1 DFQATT, CDR2 SNEGSKA (reference sequence). CDR3 region: CSAGPYEQYF. CDR3 bases: TGCAGTGCTGGACCCTACGAGCAGTACTTC.

CDR3: CASSYGTSAPGAGELFF. CDR3 DNA sequence: TGCGCCAGCAGCTATGGGACTAGCGCCCCGGGGGCCGGGGAGCTGTTTTTT. V usage is TRBV5-1 and J usage is TRBJ2-2, with 10 bases fitting TRBD2. The CDR3 spans 17 residues. After removal of 3 bases from V and 6 bases from J, the junction contained 11 bases not matched to a gene. From germline, CDR1 is SGHRS and CDR2 YFSETQ.

This sequence joins TRBV12-5 and TRBJ2-1, with D maybe TRBD2 (5 bases). The CDR3 loop spans 12 amino acids. V was pared by 2 bases and J by 7 bases, with 6 bases between. Germline V gene lookup returns CDR1 LGHNT and CDR2 FRNRAP. This chain's CDR3 is CASGLPGNEQFF. CDR3 in DNA: TGTGCTAGTGGTTTGCCGGGAAATGAGCAGTTCTTC.